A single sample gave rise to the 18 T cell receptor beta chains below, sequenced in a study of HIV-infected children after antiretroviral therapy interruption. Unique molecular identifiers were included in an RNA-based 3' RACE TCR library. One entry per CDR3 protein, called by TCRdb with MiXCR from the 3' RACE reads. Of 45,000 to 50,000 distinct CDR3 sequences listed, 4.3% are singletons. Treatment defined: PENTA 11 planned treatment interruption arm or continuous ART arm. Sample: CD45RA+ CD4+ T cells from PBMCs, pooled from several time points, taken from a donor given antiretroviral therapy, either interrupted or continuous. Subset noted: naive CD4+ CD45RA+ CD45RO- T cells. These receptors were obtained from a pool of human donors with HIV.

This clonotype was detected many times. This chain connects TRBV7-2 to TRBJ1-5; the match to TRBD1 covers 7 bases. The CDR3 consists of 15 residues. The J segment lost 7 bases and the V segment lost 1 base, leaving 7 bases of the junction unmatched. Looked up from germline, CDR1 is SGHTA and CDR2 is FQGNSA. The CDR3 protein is CASSLGRQGNQPQHF. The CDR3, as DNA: TGTGCCAGCAGCTTAGGTCGACAGGGAAACCAGCCCCAGCATTTT.

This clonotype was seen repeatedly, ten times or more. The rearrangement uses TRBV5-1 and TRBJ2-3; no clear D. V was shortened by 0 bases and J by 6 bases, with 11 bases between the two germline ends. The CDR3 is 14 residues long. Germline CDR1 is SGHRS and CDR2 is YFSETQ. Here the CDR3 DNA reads TGCGCCAGCAGCTTGGCCCTAGGTACTGATACGCAGTATTTT. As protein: CASSLALGTDTQYF. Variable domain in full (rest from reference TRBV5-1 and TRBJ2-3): KAGVTQTPRYLIKTRGQQVTLSCSPISGHRSVSWYQQTPGQGLQFLFEYFSETQRNKGNFPGRFSGRQFSNSRSEMNVSTLELGDSALYLCASSLALGTDTQYFGPGTRLTVL.

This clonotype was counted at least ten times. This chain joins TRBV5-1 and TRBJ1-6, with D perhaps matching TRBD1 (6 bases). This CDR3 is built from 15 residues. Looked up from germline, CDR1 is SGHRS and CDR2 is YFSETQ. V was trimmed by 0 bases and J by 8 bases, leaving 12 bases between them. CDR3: CASSLDRATHSPLHF. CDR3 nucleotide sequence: TGCGCCAGCAGCTTGGACAGGGCTACGCATTCACCCCTCCACTTT.

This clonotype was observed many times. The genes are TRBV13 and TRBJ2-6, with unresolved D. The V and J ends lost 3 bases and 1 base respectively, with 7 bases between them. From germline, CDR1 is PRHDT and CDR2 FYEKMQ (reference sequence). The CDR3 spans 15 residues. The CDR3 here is CASSFLGSGANVLTF. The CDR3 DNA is TGTGCCAGCAGCTTTCTGGGGTCTGGGGCCAACGTCCTGACTTTC. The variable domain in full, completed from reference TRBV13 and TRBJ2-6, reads AAGVIQSPRHLIKEKRETATLKCYPIPRHDTVYWYQQGPGQDPQFLISFYEKMQSDKGSIPDRFSAQQFSDYHSELNMSSLELGDSALYFCASSFLGSGANVLTFGAGSRLTVL.

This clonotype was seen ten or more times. The CDR3 is CASSNSRLGFRYTF. The DNA for the CDR3 is TGTGCCAGCAGCAACTCCCGGCTCGGCTTTCGCTACACCTTC. The rearrangement joins TRBV28 to TRBJ1-2; no clear D. Per the germline V gene, CDR1 is MDHEN and CDR2 is SYDVKM. With 6 bases removed from V and 9 bases from J, the gap between germline ends came to 20 bases. The CDR3 contains 14 residues.

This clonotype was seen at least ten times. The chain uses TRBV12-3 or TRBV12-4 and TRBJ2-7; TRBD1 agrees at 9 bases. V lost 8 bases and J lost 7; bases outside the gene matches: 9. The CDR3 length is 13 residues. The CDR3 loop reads CASAPGTGWEQYF. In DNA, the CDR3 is TGTGCCAGCGCCCCCGGGACAGGGTGGGAGCAGTACTTC.

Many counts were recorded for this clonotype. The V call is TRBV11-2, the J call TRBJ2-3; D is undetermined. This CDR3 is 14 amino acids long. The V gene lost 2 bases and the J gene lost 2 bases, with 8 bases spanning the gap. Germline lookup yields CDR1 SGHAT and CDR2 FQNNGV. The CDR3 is CASSLPGLTDTQYF. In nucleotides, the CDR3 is TGTGCCAGCAGCTTACCCGGGCTCACAGATACGCAGTATTTT.

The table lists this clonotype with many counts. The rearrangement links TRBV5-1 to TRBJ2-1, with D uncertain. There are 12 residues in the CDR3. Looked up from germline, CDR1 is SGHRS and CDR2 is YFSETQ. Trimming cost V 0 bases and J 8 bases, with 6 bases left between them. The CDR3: CASSLAVDEQFF. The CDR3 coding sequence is TGCGCCAGCAGCTTGGCGGTGGATGAGCAGTTCTTC.

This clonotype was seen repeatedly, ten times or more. The CDR3 loop is CASSPPLDYNEQFF. The DNA of the CDR3 is TGTGCCAGCAGCCCTCCCCTAGACTACAATGAGCAGTTCTTC. The chain carries TRBV12-3 or TRBV12-4 and TRBJ2-1; no clear D. The V end was cut by 6 bases, the J end by 3 bases, with 12 bases between. The CDR3 length is 14 residues.

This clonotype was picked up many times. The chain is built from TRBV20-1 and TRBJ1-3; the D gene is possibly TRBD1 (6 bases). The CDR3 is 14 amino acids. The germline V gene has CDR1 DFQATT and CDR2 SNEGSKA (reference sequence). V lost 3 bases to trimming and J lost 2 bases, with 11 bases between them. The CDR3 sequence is CSASQGGAGNTIYF. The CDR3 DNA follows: TGCAGTGCTAGTCAAGGGGGGGCTGGAAACACCATATATTTT.

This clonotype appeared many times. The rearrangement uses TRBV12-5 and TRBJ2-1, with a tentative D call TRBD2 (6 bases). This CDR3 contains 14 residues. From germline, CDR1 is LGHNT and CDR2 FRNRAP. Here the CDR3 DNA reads TGTGCCAGCAGTGGGACTGTAAACTATGCTGAGCAGTTCTTC. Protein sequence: CASSGTVNYAEQFF.

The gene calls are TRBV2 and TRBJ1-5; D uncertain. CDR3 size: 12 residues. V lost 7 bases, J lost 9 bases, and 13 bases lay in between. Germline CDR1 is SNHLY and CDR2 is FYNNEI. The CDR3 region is CASNTGSLPQHF. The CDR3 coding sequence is TGTGCCAGCAATACCGGGAGCCTGCCCCAGCATTTT.

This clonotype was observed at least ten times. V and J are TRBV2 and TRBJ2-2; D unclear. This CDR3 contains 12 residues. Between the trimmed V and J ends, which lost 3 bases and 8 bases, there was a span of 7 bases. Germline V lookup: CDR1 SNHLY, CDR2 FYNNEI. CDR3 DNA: TGTGCCAGCAGTGAGCCAGCAGGGGAGCTGTTTTTT. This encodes CASSEPAGELFF.

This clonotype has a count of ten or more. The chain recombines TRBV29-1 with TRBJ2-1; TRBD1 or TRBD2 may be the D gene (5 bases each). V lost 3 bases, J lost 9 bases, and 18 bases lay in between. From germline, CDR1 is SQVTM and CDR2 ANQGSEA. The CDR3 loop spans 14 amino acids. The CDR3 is CSVEDRGSTSEQFF. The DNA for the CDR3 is TGCAGCGTTGAGGACCGGGGCTCTACGAGTGAGCAGTTCTTC.

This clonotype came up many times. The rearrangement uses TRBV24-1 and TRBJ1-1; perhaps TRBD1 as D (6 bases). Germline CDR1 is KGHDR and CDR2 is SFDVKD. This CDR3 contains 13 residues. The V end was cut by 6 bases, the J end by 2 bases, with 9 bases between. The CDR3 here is CATSWGANTEAFF. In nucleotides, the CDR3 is TGTGCCACCAGTTGGGGGGCTAACACTGAAGCTTTCTTT.

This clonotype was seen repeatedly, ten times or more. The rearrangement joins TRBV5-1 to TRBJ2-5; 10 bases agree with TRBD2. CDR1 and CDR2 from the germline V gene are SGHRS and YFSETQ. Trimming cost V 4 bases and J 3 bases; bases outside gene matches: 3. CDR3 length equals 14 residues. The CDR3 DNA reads TGCGCCAGCAGCCTCGGGACTAGCGAAGAGACCCAGTACTTC. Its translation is CASSLGTSEETQYF.

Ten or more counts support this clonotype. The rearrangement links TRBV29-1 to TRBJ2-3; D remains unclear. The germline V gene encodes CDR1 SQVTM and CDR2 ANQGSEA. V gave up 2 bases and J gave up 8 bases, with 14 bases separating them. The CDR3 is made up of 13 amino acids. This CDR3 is CSVERVTVGTQYF. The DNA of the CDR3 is TGCAGCGTTGAAAGGGTCACCGTTGGTACGCAGTATTTT.

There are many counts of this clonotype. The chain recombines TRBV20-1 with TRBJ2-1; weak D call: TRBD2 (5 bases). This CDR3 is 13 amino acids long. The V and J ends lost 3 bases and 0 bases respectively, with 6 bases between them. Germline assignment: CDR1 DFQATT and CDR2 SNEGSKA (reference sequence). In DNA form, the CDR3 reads TGCAGTGCTAGTACTAGCTCCTACAATGAGCAGTTCTTC. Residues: CSASTSSYNEQFF.